The 30 T cell receptor beta chains below all came from one sample that was sequenced in a study of technical replicates of blood from a few donors. Using immunoSEQ multiplex PCR, the repertoire was profiled, and TCRdb retains in-frame clones only, with some absent. The table includes roughly 74,000 clones, about 91% detected once. The sample comprised T cells isolated from PBMCs. Every receptor here comes from a human donor in good health.

The chain has TRBV6-1 and TRBJ1-4; tentative D call: TRBD1 (6 bases). Germline values: CDR1 MNHNS, CDR2 SASEGT. Trimming took off 7 bases at V and 11 bases at J, with 20 bases between the two ends. The CDR3 is made up of 14 amino acids. In DNA, the CDR3 is TGTGCCAGCATTAGGGAGAGGGGGATCTACAAACTGTTTTTT. This sequence encodes CASIRERGIYKLFF.

The chain is built from TRBV5-1 and TRBJ1-1; tentatively, D is TRBD1 (5 bases). The CDR3 is 17 residues long. The germline V gene encodes CDR1 SGHRS and CDR2 YFSETQ. With 0 bases removed from V and 0 bases from J, the gap between germline ends came to 15 bases. CDR3 region: CASSLGALGVMNTEAFF. CDR3 nucleotides: TGCGCCAGCAGCTTGGGGGCGTTAGGGGTAATGAACACTGAAGCTTTCTTT.

The chain recombines TRBV9 with TRBJ1-4; TRBD1 agrees at 9 bases. The CDR3 spans 14 residues. V gave up 3 bases and J gave up 5 bases; unmatched junction bases: 2. CDR1 SGDLS and CDR2 YYNGEE come from the germline V gene. The chain's CDR3 is CASSAGQGNEKLFF. The CDR3 bases are TGTGCCAGCAGCGCAGGACAGGGGAATGAAAAACTGTTTTTT. Based on the CDR3 plus reference TRBV9 and TRBJ1-4, the full variable domain is DSGVTQTPKHLITATGQRVTLRCSPRSGDLSVYWYQQSLDQGLQFLIQYYNGEERAKGNILERFSAQQFPDLHSELNLSSLELGDSALYFCASSAGQGNEKLFFGSGTQLSVL.

This sequence joins TRBV15 and TRBJ2-4, with D tentatively TRBD1 (5 bases). Trimming stripped 1 base from V and 2 bases from J, with 12 bases between. The CDR3 has 16 residues. The germline gives CDR1 LNHNV, CDR2 YYDKDF (reference sequence). The DNA of the CDR3 is TGTGCCACCAGCAGAGGAATACAGGAGACCAAAAACATTCAGTACTTC. Amino acid sequence: CATSRGIQETKNIQYF.

This chain uses TRBV5-4 with TRBJ1-1, with D possibly matching TRBD1 (5 bases). Trimming removed 4 bases at V and 0 bases at J, with 10 bases between. Germline V lookup: CDR1 SGHNT, CDR2 YYREEE (reference sequence). The CDR3 sequence is 14 residues long. This CDR3 reads CASSADSLNTEAFF. The CDR3 DNA reads TGTGCCAGCAGCGCCGACAGTTTGAACACTGAAGCTTTCTTT.

The CDR3 bases are TGCGCCAGCAATTCGGGGGAGACTGAAAATGAGCAGTTCTTC. As protein: CASNSGETENEQFF. This rearrangement joins TRBV5-1 to TRBJ2-1; tentative D call: TRBD2 (6 bases). This CDR3 contains 14 residues. Trimming took off 6 bases at V and 7 bases at J, with 17 bases between the two ends. Germline V gene lookup returns CDR1 SGHRS and CDR2 YFSETQ.

The rearrangement joins TRBV7-9 to TRBJ2-1; D uncertain. This CDR3 has 15 amino acids. CDR1 is SEHNR and CDR2 is FQNEAQ in the germline V gene (reference sequence). V was clipped by 5 bases and J by 1 base, with 12 bases between them. The CDR3 region has the DNA TGTGCCAGCAGCCGGCAGACTGGTTCCTACAATGAGCAGTTCTTC. Amino acids: CASSRQTGSYNEQFF.

This chain joins TRBV7-3 and TRBJ1-1, with 8 bases fitting TRBD1. Trimming removed 4 bases from V and 4 bases from J; junction bases left unmatched: 2. Germline V gene lookup returns CDR1 SGHTA and CDR2 FQGTGA. This CDR3 has 13 residues. The CDR3 reads CASSWTGSTEAFF. The DNA of the CDR3 is TGTGCCAGCAGCTGGACAGGGAGCACTGAAGCTTTCTTT.

The V gene is TRBV10-3, the J gene TRBJ1-1; D may be TRBD1 (6 bases). The CDR3 covers 14 residues. Germline values: CDR1 ENHRY, CDR2 SYGVKD. Trimming shortened V by 6 bases and J by 2 bases, and 13 bases separated the two germline ends. DNA for the CDR3: TGTGCCATCAGCCTACAGGGTATAAACACTGAAGCTTTCTTT. Translating gives CAISLQGINTEAFF.

In DNA form, the CDR3 reads TGTGCCAGCAGCTCGATGACAGGGGGCGCCCCCAACAATGAGCAGTTCTTC. Translating it yields CASSSMTGGAPNNEQFF. This chain connects TRBV11-2 to TRBJ2-1, with 10 nucleotides matching TRBD1. The V gene's germline CDR1 is SGHAT and CDR2 FQNNGV. The CDR3 has 17 amino acids. With 4 bases clipped from V and 5 bases from J, the junction kept 11 bases outside the gene matches. The variable domain in full, with the rest retrieved from reference TRBV11-2 and TRBJ2-1, is EAGVAQSPRYKIIEKRQSVAFWCNPISGHATLYWYQQILGQGPKLLIQFQNNGVVDDSQLPKDRFSAERLKGVDSTLKIQPAKLEDSAVYLCASSSMTGGAPNNEQFFGPGTRLTVL.

The chain has TRBV28 and TRBJ2-7, with 8 positions matching TRBD2. Looked up from germline, CDR1 is MDHEN and CDR2 is SYDVKM. The J segment lost 4 bases and the V segment lost 0 bases, leaving 5 bases of the junction unmatched. CDR3 length: 15 amino acids. DNA for the CDR3: TGTGCCAGCAGTTTATGGGCTAGCGGGCTATACGAGCAGTACTTC. Its protein is CASSLWASGLYEQYF.

This chain links TRBV7-9 with TRBJ2-5, with TRBD2 as a possible D gene (5 bases). This CDR3 comprises 14 residues. Germline V CDR1 and CDR2: SEHNR, FQNEAQ (reference sequence). Trimming shortened V by 3 bases and J by 1 base, and 9 bases separated the two germline ends. The CDR3 nucleotides are TGTGCCAGCAGCTTTCCCCGGGGCCAAGAGACCCAGTACTTC. Residues: CASSFPRGQETQYF.

The chain couples TRBV5-1 to TRBJ2-7; D perhaps matches TRBD2 (5 bases). This CDR3 is 13 amino acids long. The V gene's germline CDR1 is SGHRS and CDR2 YFSETQ. V was pared by 4 bases and J by 2 bases, with 10 bases between. CDR3 amino acids: CASSEDSPYEQYF. The CDR3 DNA sequence: TGCGCCAGCAGCGAGGACTCCCCCTACGAGCAGTACTTC.

The rearrangement joins TRBV5-1 to TRBJ2-2, with 7 bases that match TRBD1. In germline, CDR1 is SGHRS, CDR2 YFSETQ. The ends lost 4 bases at V and 6 bases at J; junction bases unmatched: 6. This CDR3 region has 14 residues. The CDR3 DNA sequence: TGCGCCAGCAGCCCTGGGCAGGGGGCCGGGGAGCTGTTTTTT. This codes for CASSPGQGAGELFF.

The rearrangement uses TRBV5-4 and TRBJ1-4; D is uncertain. Germline CDR1 SGHNT, CDR2 YYREEE (reference sequence). This CDR3 has 16 amino acids. V gave up 2 bases and J gave up 8 bases, with 19 bases separating them. The CDR3 DNA follows: TGTGCCAGCAGCTTAACCACAGCCCTGGGTTTAGAAAAACTGTTTTTT. Protein sequence: CASSLTTALGLEKLFF.

V gene TRBV27 combines with J gene TRBJ2-3, with TRBD1 matching 8 bases. CDR1 is MNHEY and CDR2 is SMNVEV in the germline V gene (reference sequence). The CDR3 loop spans 16 amino acids. With V trimmed by 5 bases and J by 6 bases, 13 bases remained unmatched. The CDR3 DNA is TGTGCCAGCAGTCCTGGACAGGGCGAGGGCCCGGATACGCAGTATTTT. The encoded protein is CASSPGQGEGPDTQYF.

The chain couples TRBV6-5 to TRBJ2-3; D is ambiguous. V lost 6 bases, J lost 3 bases, and 4 bases lay in between. This CDR3 has 11 amino acids. Germline loops: CDR1 MNHEY, CDR2 SVGAGI. CDR3 sequence reads: CASSQTDTQYF. CDR3 DNA sequence: TGTGCCAGCAGCCAGACAGATACGCAGTATTTT.

The chain uses TRBV7-2 and TRBJ2-7; 8 nucleotides agree with TRBD2. The CDR3 has 14 amino acids. The V gene's germline CDR1 is SGHTA and CDR2 FQGNSA. With V trimmed by 5 bases and J by 2 bases, 5 bases remained unmatched. The CDR3 nucleotides read TGTGCCAGCAGCGTACCGGGACTAGCCTACGAGCAGTACTTC. Translation: CASSVPGLAYEQYF.

This clone was detected only once. The chain links TRBV7-2 to TRBJ2-1; 12 positions agree with TRBD2. This CDR3 region has 16 residues. Germline V gives CDR1 SGHTA, CDR2 FQGNSA. The V and J ends lost 2 bases and 9 bases, in that order; junction bases with no gene match: 8. Here the CDR3 DNA reads TGTGCCAGCAGCTTAAGACTAGCGGGAGTCGTTGGTGAGCAGTTCTTC. It specifies CASSLRLAGVVGEQFF.

This chain links TRBV15 with TRBJ2-5; the D is unclear. Trimming pared 5 bases from V and 3 bases from J, leaving 16 bases between. This CDR3 is built from 15 residues. In germline, CDR1 is LNHNV, CDR2 YYDKDF (reference sequence). The CDR3 DNA is TGTGCCACCAGCCCTCTACAGCCAGGAAAAGAGACCCAGTACTTC. As protein: CATSPLQPGKETQYF.

The chain employs TRBV15 and TRBJ2-3; 7 nucleotides agree with TRBD1. The V gene end was trimmed by 2 bases and the J gene end by 14 bases; junction bases not matched to a gene: 7. The CDR3 has 12 residues. Germline assignment: CDR1 LNHNV and CDR2 YYDKDF (reference sequence). CDR3 DNA sequence: TGTGCCACCAGCAGACAGGGGGAAGGACGGTATTTT. Translating it yields CATSRQGEGRYF.

The rearrangement joins TRBV9 to TRBJ2-7; no clear D gene. The CDR3 is 14 amino acids. CDR1 SGDLS and CDR2 YYNGEE come from the germline V gene. Trimming removed 0 bases from V and 9 bases from J, with 16 bases in between. The CDR3 loop is CASSVAPSSSGQYF. The CDR3 nucleotides read TGTGCCAGCAGCGTAGCCCCCTCAAGCTCAGGGCAGTACTTC.

This clone showed up just once. V and J are TRBV5-4 and TRBJ2-7; TRBD2 might be the D (5 bases). This CDR3 has 13 residues. Germline loops: CDR1 SGHNT, CDR2 YYREEE (reference sequence). V was shortened by 4 bases and J by 1 base, with 9 bases between the two germline ends. For the CDR3, the DNA is TGTGCCAGCAGCAAAGCGGAGTCCTACGAGCAGTACTTC. Its protein product is CASSKAESYEQYF.

This chain connects TRBV19 to TRBJ2-7, with 8 bases that match TRBD1. The CDR3 is 15 amino acids. Germline lookup yields CDR1 LNHDA and CDR2 SQIVND (reference sequence). J gave up 3 bases and V 5 bases, and 9 bases lay outside the gene matches. CDR3 sequence: CASSADRQGSYEQYF. The CDR3 DNA reads TGTGCCAGTAGTGCCGATAGACAGGGGAGCTACGAGCAGTACTTC.

The chain is built from TRBV27 and TRBJ1-2, with 7 nucleotides matching TRBD1. Germline V gene data show CDR1 as MNHEY and CDR2 as SMNVEV (reference sequence). The CDR3 is 13 residues long. V lost 2 bases to trimming and J lost 6 bases; unmatched junction nucleotides: 3. CDR3 amino acids: CASSLSRGHGYTF. CDR3 DNA: TGTGCCAGCAGTTTAAGTAGGGGGCATGGCTACACCTTC.

V is TRBV19 and J is TRBJ1-5, with D unclear. The V gene lost 5 bases and the J gene lost 4 bases, with 12 bases spanning the gap. Germline V gives CDR1 LNHDA, CDR2 SQIVND (reference sequence). The CDR3 runs to 14 residues. The CDR3 sequence is CASSRESINQPQHF. The CDR3 nucleotides are TGTGCCAGTAGTCGAGAGAGTATTAATCAGCCCCAGCATTTT.

The chain is built from TRBV6-1 and TRBJ1-4; D call uncertain. This CDR3 has 16 amino acids. The germline CDR1 and CDR2 sequences are MNHNS and SASEGT. The ends were cut back, 2 bases at V and 7 bases at J, with 17 bases in the middle. This CDR3 reads CASSEFSVARGEKLFF. The CDR3 DNA reads TGTGCCAGCAGTGAATTTTCCGTCGCTCGGGGTGAAAAACTGTTTTTT.

The chain has TRBV4-3 and TRBJ2-3, with TRBD2 matching 11 bases. This CDR3 spans 14 amino acids. Germline CDR1 reads LGHNA; CDR2 reads YSLEER. V gave up 4 bases and J gave up 5 bases; unmatched junction bases: 2. The CDR3 region is CASSLAGGGDTQYF. CDR3 nucleotides: TGCGCCAGCAGCCTAGCGGGAGGGGGAGATACGCAGTATTTT.

This clone occurred once. V usage is TRBV19 and J usage is TRBJ2-1, with 11 positions matching TRBD1. The CDR3 spans 15 residues. V lost 10 bases to trimming and J lost 3 bases; unmatched junction nucleotides: 8. Looked up from germline, CDR1 is LNHDA and CDR2 is SQIVND (reference sequence). The CDR3 nucleotides are TGTGCCACCGTAGCCGGGACAGGGGGCTACAATGAGCAGTTCTTC. This sequence encodes CATVAGTGGYNEQFF.

This rearrangement joins TRBV6-5 to TRBJ2-2; D is perhaps TRBD2 (6 bases). This CDR3 contains 13 residues. V was cut by 3 bases and J by 9 bases, with 11 bases left in between. Germline V CDR1 and CDR2: MNHEY, SVGAGI. This chain's CDR3 is CASSYSGSWELFF. The CDR3 DNA is TGTGCCAGCAGTTATAGCGGCTCCTGGGAGCTGTTTTTT.